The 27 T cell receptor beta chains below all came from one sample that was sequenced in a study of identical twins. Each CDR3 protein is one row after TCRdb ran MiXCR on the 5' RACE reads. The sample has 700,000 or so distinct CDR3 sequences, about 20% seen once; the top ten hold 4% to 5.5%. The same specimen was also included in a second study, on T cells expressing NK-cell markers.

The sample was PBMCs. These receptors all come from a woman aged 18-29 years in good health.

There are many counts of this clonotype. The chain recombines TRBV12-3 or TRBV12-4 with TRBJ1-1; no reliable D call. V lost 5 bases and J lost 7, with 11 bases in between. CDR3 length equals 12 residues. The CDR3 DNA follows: TGTGCCAGCAGTCCCTCGTGGGGTGAAGCTTTCTTT. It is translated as CASSPSWGEAFF.

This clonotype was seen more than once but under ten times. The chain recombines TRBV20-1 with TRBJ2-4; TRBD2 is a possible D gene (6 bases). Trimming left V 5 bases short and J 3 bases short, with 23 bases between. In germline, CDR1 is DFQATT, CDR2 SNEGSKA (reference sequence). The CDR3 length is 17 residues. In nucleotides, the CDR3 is TGCAGTGCTGGGATGGGGCCTAGCGCCGGTGGCAAAAACATTCAGTACTTC. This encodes CSAGMGPSAGGKNIQYF.

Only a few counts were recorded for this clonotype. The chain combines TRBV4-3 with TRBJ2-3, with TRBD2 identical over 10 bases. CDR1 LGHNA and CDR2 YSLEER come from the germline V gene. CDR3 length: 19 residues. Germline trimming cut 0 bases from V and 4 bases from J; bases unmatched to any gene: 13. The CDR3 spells CASSQDPLRGAGGADTQYF. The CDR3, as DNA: TGCGCCAGCAGCCAAGACCCTCTGAGAGGAGCGGGAGGGGCAGATACGCAGTATTTT.

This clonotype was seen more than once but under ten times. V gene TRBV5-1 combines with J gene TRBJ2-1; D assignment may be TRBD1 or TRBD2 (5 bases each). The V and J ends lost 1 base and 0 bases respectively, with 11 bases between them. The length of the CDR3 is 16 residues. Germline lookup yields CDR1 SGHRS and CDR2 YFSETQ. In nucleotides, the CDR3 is TGCGCCAGCAGCTTGCCCAGGGAGAGCTCCTACAATGAGCAGTTCTTC. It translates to CASSLPRESSYNEQFF.

CDR3 in DNA: TGTGCCAGCAGCCCAGGGGGGACCTACAATGAGCAGTTCTTC. Its protein product is CASSPGGTYNEQFF. V usage is TRBV7-3 and J usage is TRBJ2-1; a weak D match, TRBD1 (7 bases). Trimming left V 5 bases short and J 2 bases short, with 10 bases between. Germline V gene sequence: CDR1 SGHTA, CDR2 FQGTGA. The CDR3 length is 14 residues. Based on the CDR3 plus reference TRBV7-3 and TRBJ2-1, the full variable domain is GAGVSQTPSNKVTEKGKYVELRCDPISGHTALYWYRQSLGQGPEFLIYFQGTGAADDSGLPNDRFFAVRPEGSVSTLKIQRTERGDSAVYLCASSPGGTYNEQFFGPGTRLTVL.

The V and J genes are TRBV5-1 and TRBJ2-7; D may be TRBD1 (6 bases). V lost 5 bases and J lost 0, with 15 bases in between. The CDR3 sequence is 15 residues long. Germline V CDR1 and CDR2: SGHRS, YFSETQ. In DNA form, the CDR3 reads TGCGCCAGCAGTTCAATCGGGACAAGCTCCTACGAGCAGTACTTC. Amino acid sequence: CASSSIGTSSYEQYF.

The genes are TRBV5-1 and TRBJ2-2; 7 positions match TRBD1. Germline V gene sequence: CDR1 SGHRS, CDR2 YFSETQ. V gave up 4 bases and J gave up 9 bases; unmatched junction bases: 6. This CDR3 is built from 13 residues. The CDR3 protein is CASSLETGWELFF. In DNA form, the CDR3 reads TGCGCCAGCAGCCTCGAGACAGGGTGGGAGCTGTTTTTT.

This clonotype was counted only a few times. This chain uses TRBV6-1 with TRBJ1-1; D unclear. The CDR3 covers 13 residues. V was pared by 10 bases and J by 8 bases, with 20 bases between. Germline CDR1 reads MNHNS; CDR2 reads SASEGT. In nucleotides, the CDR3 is TGTGCCACCACCGGGTCCAGATCGTTGGAAGCTTTCTTT. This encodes CATTGSRSLEAFF.

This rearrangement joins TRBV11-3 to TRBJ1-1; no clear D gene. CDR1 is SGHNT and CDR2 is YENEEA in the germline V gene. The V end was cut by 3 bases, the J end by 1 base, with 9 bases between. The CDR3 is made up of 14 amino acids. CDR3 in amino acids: CASSFNSKNTEAFF. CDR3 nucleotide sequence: TGTGCCAGCAGCTTTAACAGTAAGAACACTGAAGCTTTCTTT.

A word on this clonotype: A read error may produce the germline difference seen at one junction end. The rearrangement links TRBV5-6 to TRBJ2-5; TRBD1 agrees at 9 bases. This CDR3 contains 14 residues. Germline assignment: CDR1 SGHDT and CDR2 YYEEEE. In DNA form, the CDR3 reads TGTGCCAGCAGCTCAGGACAGGGGCAAGAGACCCAGAACTTC. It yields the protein CASSSGQGQETQNF.

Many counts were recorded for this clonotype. The CDR3 DNA is TGCAGTGCTAGGGGACAGTACTACGAGCAGTACTTC. Protein sequence: CSARGQYYEQYF. This chain links TRBV20-1 with TRBJ2-7; TRBD1 agrees at 7 bases. The CDR3 is 12 residues long. With 3 bases clipped from V and 3 bases from J, the junction kept 2 bases outside the gene matches. Germline loops: CDR1 DFQATT, CDR2 SNEGSKA (reference sequence).

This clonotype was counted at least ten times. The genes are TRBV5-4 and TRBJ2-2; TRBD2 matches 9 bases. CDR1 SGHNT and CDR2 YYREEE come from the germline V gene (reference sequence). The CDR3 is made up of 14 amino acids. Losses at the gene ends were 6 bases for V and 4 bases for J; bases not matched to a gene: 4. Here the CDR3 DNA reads TGTGCCAGCACCCCGACTAGCGGCACCGGGGAGCTGTTTTTT. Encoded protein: CASTPTSGTGELFF.

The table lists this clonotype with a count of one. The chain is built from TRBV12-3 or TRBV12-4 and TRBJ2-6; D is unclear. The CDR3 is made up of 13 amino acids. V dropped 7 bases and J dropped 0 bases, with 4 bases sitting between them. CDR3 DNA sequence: TGTGCCAGCACCATCTCTGGGGCCAACGTCCTGACTTTC. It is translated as CASTISGANVLTF.

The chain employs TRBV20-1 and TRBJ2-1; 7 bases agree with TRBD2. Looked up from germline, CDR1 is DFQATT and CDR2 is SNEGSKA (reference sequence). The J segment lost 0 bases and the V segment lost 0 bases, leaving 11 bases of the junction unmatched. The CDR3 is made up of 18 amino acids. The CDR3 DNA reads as TGCAGTGCTAGAGATCTAAGCACGCGGGGGAACTCCTACAATGAGCAGTTCTTC. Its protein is CSARDLSTRGNSYNEQFF.

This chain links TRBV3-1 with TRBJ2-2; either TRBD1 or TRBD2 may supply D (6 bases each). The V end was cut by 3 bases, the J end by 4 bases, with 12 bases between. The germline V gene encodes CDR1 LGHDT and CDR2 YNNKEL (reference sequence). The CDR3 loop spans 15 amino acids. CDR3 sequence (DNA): TGTGCCAGCAGCCAGTCAGGGGAGGTCACCGGGGAGCTGTTTTTT. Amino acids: CASSQSGEVTGELFF.

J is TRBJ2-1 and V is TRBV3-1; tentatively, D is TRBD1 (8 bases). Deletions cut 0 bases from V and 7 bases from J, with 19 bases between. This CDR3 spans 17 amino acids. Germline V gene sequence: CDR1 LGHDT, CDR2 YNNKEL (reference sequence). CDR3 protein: CASSQDREGTGLNEQFF. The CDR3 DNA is TGTGCCAGCAGCCAAGACAGGGAGGGGACAGGCTTAAATGAGCAGTTCTTC.

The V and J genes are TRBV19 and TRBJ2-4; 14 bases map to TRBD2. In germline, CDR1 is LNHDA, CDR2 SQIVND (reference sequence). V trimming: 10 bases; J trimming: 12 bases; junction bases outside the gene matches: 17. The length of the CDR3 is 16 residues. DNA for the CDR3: TGTGCCACCCTTACAGGGACTAGCGGGGGCCCGAGCAGTCAGTACTTC. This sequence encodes CATLTGTSGGPSSQYF. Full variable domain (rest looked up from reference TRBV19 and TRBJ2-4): DGGITQSPKYLFRKEGQNVTLSCEQNLNHDAMYWYRQDPGQGLRLIYYSQIVNDFQKGDIAEGYSVSREKKESFPLTVTSAQKNPTAFYLCATLTGTSGGPSSQYFGAGTRLSVL.

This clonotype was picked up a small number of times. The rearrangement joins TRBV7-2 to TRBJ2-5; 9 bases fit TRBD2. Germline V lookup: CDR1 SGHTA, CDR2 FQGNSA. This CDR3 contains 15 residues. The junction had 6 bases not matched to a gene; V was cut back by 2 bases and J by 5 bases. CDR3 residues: CASSLNGGGAETQYF. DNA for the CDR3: TGTGCCAGCAGCTTAAACGGCGGGGGGGCGGAGACCCAGTACTTC.

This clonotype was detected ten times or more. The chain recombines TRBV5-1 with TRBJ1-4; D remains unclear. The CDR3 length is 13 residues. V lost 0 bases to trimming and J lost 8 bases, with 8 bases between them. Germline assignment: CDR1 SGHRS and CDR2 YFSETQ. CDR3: CASSLGAAEKLFF. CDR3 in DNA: TGCGCCAGCAGCTTGGGTGCAGCCGAAAAACTGTTTTTT.

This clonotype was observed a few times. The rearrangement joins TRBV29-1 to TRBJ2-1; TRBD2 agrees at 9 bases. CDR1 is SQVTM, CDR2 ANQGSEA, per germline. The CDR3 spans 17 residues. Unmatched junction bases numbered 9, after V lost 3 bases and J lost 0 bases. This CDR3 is CSVEGLAGISSYNEQFF. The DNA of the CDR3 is TGCAGCGTTGAGGGCCTAGCGGGGATTAGCTCCTACAATGAGCAGTTCTTC.

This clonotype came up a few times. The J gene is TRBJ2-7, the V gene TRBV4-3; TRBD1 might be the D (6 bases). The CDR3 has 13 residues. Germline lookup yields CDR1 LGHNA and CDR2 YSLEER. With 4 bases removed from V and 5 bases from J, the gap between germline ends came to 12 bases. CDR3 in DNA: TGCGCCAGCAGCCCATTGACAGGCGACGAGCAGTACTTC. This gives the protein CASSPLTGDEQYF.

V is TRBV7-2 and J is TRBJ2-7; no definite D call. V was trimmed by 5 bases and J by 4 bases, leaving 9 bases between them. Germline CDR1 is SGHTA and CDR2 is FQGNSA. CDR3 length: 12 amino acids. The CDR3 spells CASSIPRYEQYF. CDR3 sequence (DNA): TGTGCCAGCAGCATTCCTAGATACGAGCAGTACTTC.

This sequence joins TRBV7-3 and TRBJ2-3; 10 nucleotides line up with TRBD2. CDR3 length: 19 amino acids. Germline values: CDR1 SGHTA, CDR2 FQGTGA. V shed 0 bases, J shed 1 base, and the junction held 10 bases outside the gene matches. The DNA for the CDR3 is TGTGCCAGCAGCTTAACCGGGACTAGCGCACATCTTGGCACAGATACGCAGTATTTT. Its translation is CASSLTGTSAHLGTDTQYF.

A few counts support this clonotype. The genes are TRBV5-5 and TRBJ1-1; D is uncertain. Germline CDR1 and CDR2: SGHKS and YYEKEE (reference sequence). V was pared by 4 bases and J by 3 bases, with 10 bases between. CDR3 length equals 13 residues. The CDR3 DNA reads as TGTGCCAGCAGCGTGGGCCCGGACACTGAAGCTTTCTTT. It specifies CASSVGPDTEAFF.

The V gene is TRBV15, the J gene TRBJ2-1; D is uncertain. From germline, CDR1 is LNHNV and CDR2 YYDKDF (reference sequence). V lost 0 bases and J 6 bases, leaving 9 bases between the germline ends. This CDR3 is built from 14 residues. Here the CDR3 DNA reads TGTGCCACCAGCAGAGATCCGCAGTCCAATGAGCAGTTCTTC. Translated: CATSRDPQSNEQFF.

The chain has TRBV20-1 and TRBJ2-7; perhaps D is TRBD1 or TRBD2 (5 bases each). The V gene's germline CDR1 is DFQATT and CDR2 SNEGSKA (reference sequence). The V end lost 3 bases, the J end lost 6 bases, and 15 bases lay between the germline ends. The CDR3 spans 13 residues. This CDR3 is CSASGAPRLEQYF. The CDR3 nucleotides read TGCAGTGCTAGCGGGGCCCCTCGGCTCGAGCAGTACTTC.

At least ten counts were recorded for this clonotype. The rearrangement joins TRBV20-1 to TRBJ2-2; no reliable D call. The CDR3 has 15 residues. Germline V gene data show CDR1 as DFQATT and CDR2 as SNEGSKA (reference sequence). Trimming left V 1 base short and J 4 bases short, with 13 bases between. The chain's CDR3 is CSARGRGTGTGELFF. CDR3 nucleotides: TGCAGTGCTAGAGGTCGTGGAACGGGCACCGGGGAGCTGTTTTTT.